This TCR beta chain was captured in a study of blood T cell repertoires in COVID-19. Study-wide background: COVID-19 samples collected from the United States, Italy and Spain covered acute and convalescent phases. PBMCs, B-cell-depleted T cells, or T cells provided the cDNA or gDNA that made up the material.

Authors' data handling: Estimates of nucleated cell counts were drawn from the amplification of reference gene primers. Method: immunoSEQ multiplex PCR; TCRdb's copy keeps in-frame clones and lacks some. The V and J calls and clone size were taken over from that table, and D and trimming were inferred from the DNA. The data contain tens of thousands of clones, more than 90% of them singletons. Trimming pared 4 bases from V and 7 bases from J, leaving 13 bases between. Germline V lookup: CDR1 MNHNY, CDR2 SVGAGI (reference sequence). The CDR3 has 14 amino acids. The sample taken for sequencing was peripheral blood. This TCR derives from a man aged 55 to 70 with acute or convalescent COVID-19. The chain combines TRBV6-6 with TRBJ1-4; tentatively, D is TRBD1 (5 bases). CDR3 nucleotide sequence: TGTGCCAGCAGTTCCAGGGTCGGTGGTGAAAAACTGTTTTTT. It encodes CASSSRVGGEKLFF.